The 23 T cell receptor beta chains in this list originate from one sample, sequenced in a study of blood T cell repertoires in COVID-19 (dated by TCRdb to about 2020). To prepare the library, the immunoSEQ multiplex PCR assay was applied. TCRdb carries this immuneACCESS record with in-frame sequences only. Its versions omit some clonotypes, under half of them owing to an unresolved V gene in the studies checked, with the rest unexplained. This sample has roughly 100,000 clones in its table, and 70% to 90% of those were observed once. The top ten constitute 18% of the sample. The specimen was peripheral blood. The receptors come from a woman aged 80 or over with acute or convalescent COVID-19.

The chain joins TRBV6-5 to TRBJ2-5; a weak D match, TRBD1 (6 bases). CDR1 is MNHEY and CDR2 is SVGAGI in the germline V gene. The CDR3 has 13 residues. Trimming took off 6 bases at V and 2 bases at J, with 10 bases between the two ends. The CDR3 nucleotides are TGTGCCAGCAGGCCGGGACAACAAGAGACCCAGTACTTC. This translates into CASRPGQQETQYF.

The chain couples TRBV7-8 to TRBJ2-7, with 9 bases fitting TRBD2. The length of the CDR3 is 16 residues. Losses at the gene ends were 5 bases for V and 3 bases for J; bases not matched to a gene: 11. CDR1 and CDR2 (germline): SGHVS, FQNEAQ. Here the CDR3 reads CASSRGGLAGNYEQYF. The CDR3 DNA is TGTGCCAGCAGCCGGGGGGGACTAGCCGGAAACTACGAGCAGTACTTC.

The V call is TRBV3-1 (or the pseudogene TRBV3-2), the J call TRBJ2-1; 11 bases map to TRBD2. Per the germline V gene, CDR1 is LGHDT and CDR2 is YNNKEL (reference sequence). The CDR3 is 15 amino acids. V gave up 2 bases and J gave up 4 bases; unmatched junction bases: 1. CDR3 region: CASSQTSGGYNEQFF. The CDR3 DNA is TGTGCCAGCAGCCAAACTAGCGGGGGATACAATGAGCAGTTCTTC.

Here the CDR3 DNA reads TGTGCCAGCAGCCAAGACTGGGGGGGCCAAAACAATGAGCAGTTCTTC. Translating gives CASSQDWGGQNNEQFF. V and J are TRBV3-1 (or the pseudogene TRBV3-2) and TRBJ2-1; weak D call: TRBD2 (7 bases). CDR1 and CDR2 (germline): LGHDT, YNNKEL (reference sequence). With 0 bases removed from V and 5 bases from J, the gap between germline ends came to 14 bases. This CDR3 is built from 16 residues.

The chain links TRBV19 to TRBJ1-2, with TRBD1 as a possible D gene (5 bases). The germline gives CDR1 LNHDA, CDR2 SQIVND (reference sequence). V dropped 7 bases and J dropped 0 bases, with 15 bases sitting between them. The CDR3 covers 15 residues. CDR3 coding DNA: TGTGCCAGTACCCCTTCAGGGCAACCTAACTATGGCTACACCTTC. It specifies CASTPSGQPNYGYTF.

The CDR3 region is CASSPGTGGGEQYF. The CDR3 nucleotides are TGTGCCAGCAGCCCTGGGACAGGGGGCGGCGAGCAGTACTTC. V gene TRBV7-3 combines with J gene TRBJ2-7; TRBD1 matches at 12 bases. CDR3 length: 14 amino acids. V trimming: 5 bases; J trimming: 6 bases; junction bases outside the gene matches: 5. Per germline, CDR1 SGHTA and CDR2 FQGTGA.

The J gene is TRBJ2-1, the V gene TRBV27; possible D gene TRBD2, 5 bases. Germline CDR1 and CDR2: MNHEY and SMNVEV (reference sequence). CDR3 length: 16 amino acids. V was cut by 3 bases and J by 3 bases, with 15 bases left in between. CDR3 bases: TGTGCCAGCAGTTTCGCTCGGGGATCGGGCTACAATGAGCAGTTCTTC. It is translated as CASSFARGSGYNEQFF.

The rearrangement uses TRBV13 and TRBJ1-6; 7 positions agree with TRBD1. Germline V gene data show CDR1 as PRHDT and CDR2 as FYEKMQ (reference sequence). V trimming: 7 bases; J trimming: 4 bases; junction bases outside the gene matches: 4. This CDR3 contains 14 residues. In nucleotides, the CDR3 is TGTGCCAGCACCCGGGGACAGTATAATTCACCCCTCCACTTT. It translates to CASTRGQYNSPLHF.

The chain links TRBV27 to TRBJ2-7, with D possibly TRBD1 on 6 matching bases. The CDR3 has 14 residues. Germline CDR1 MNHEY, CDR2 SMNVEV (reference sequence). Trimming shortened V by 6 bases and J by 2 bases, and 14 bases separated the two germline ends. Here the CDR3 reads CASRPRGLTYEQYF. The DNA for the CDR3 is TGTGCCAGCAGACCCAGGGGTCTCACCTACGAGCAGTACTTC.

The gene calls are TRBV30 and TRBJ1-5; the D gene is possibly TRBD1 (5 bases). Germline CDR1 and CDR2: GTSNPN and SVGIG (reference sequence). V lost 1 base and J 6 bases, leaving 10 bases between the germline ends. The CDR3 contains 13 residues. In DNA, the CDR3 is TGTGCCTGGAGTGCGGGGGGGAGTCAGCCCCAGCATTTT. This sequence encodes CAWSAGGSQPQHF.

The chain links TRBV7-9 to TRBJ2-7, with 7 bases that match TRBD1. CDR1 and CDR2 from the germline V gene are SEHNR and FQNEAQ (reference sequence). The V gene end was trimmed by 2 bases and the J gene end by 4 bases; junction bases not matched to a gene: 2. The CDR3 has 13 amino acids. The CDR3 nucleotides are TGTGCCAGCAGCTTAAGGGGGCCGTACGAGCAGTACTTC. The encoded protein is CASSLRGPYEQYF.

The gene calls are TRBV5-1 and TRBJ1-2, with D possibly matching TRBD1 (5 bases). Germline values: CDR1 SGHRS, CDR2 YFSETQ. Trimming left V 0 bases short and J 6 bases short, with 15 bases between. The CDR3 totals 15 residues. In DNA, the CDR3 is TGCGCCAGCAGCTTGGCCCCCGGGACTGACGATGGCTACACCTTC. Its protein is CASSLAPGTDDGYTF.

The chain uses TRBV28 and TRBJ1-5, with TRBD1 matching 8 bases. The CDR3 length is 16 residues. Germline CDR1 MDHEN, CDR2 SYDVKM. J lost 7 bases, V lost 8 bases, and 16 bases had no gene match. CDR3 nucleotide sequence: TGTGCCAGCTCCCCGGGCAGGGGGCAATCGGGACAGCCCCAGCATTTT. Amino acids: CASSPGRGQSGQPQHF.

The genes are TRBV4-2 and TRBJ2-7, with a weak D call TRBD1 (6 bases). This CDR3 region has 16 residues. The V and J ends lost 2 bases and 3 bases respectively, with 17 bases between them. Germline V gives CDR1 LGHNA, CDR2 YNFKEQ. CDR3 residues: CASSQPSTGSGYEQYF. Written as DNA, the CDR3 is TGTGCCAGCAGCCAACCCTCCACAGGGTCTGGCTACGAGCAGTACTTC.

This clone was observed a handful of times. The chain employs TRBV7-6 and TRBJ2-5, with TRBD1 matching 10 bases. The CDR3 extends over 18 amino acids. CDR1 and CDR2 (germline): SGHVS, FNYEAQ. J gave up 5 bases and V 4 bases, and 16 bases lay outside the gene matches. CDR3 coding DNA: TGTGCCAGCAGCTCAGCGGCCCTCGGGACAGGGGATTTGGAGACCCAGTACTTC. Its protein is CASSSAALGTGDLETQYF.

The V gene is TRBV12-3 or TRBV12-4, the J gene TRBJ1-5; D ambiguous. The CDR3 has 13 residues. Trimming removed 6 bases at V and 3 bases at J, with 9 bases between. As DNA, the CDR3 is TGTGCCAGCAGCCGAAACTTCAATCAGCCCCAGCATTTT. Translation: CASSRNFNQPQHF.

As for this clone: The junction departs from the called germline gene at one end, perhaps through a read error. This chain links TRBV5-1 with TRBJ2-3, with D unresolved. CDR1 and CDR2 (germline): SGHRS, YFSETQ. This CDR3 has 12 residues. The CDR3 DNA reads TGCGCCAGCAGTTTGGTTAGAGATACGCAGTATTTT. Encoded protein: CASSLVRDTQYF.

V gene TRBV29-1 combines with J gene TRBJ1-5; weak D call: TRBD1 (5 bases). Germline V gene lookup returns CDR1 SQVTM and CDR2 ANQGSEA. Deletions cut 6 bases from V and 6 bases from J, with 12 bases between. The CDR3 length is 12 residues. The CDR3 sequence is CSVSQGSQPQHF. DNA for the CDR3: TGCAGCGTCTCCCAGGGATCTCAGCCCCAGCATTTT.

The chain uses TRBV29-1 and TRBJ1-2; 7 nucleotides align to TRBD1. J was trimmed by 3 bases and V by 5 bases; bases with no gene match: 3. Germline V gives CDR1 SQVTM, CDR2 ANQGSEA. This CDR3 is 12 amino acids long. The CDR3 DNA sequence: TGCAGCGTTAGCAGGGGGGACTATGGCTACACCTTC. Its translation: CSVSRGDYGYTF.

The rearrangement uses TRBV7-3 and TRBJ1-1; D is possibly TRBD1 (5 bases). CDR1 SGHTA and CDR2 FQGTGA come from the germline V gene. The CDR3 totals 13 residues. The V end was cut by 4 bases, the J end by 1 base, with 7 bases between. The CDR3 region has the DNA TGTGCCAGCAGCTACGGACAGAACACTGAAGCTTTCTTT. Translating it yields CASSYGQNTEAFF.

This chain connects TRBV19 to TRBJ2-7, with 8 bases fitting TRBD1. This CDR3 spans 15 amino acids. Germline lookup yields CDR1 LNHDA and CDR2 SQIVND (reference sequence). The trim removed 5 bases at V and 6 bases at J, leaving 12 bases unmatched. The CDR3 reads CASSPRGGQGGEQYF. CDR3 in DNA: TGTGCCAGTAGTCCCCGAGGAGGACAGGGCGGCGAGCAGTACTTC.

V usage is TRBV27 and J usage is TRBJ1-2, with 9 bases lining up with TRBD1. V dropped 5 bases and J dropped 7; count of bases not matched to a gene: 5. The CDR3 is made up of 13 amino acids. The germline V gene has CDR1 MNHEY and CDR2 SMNVEV (reference sequence). As DNA, the CDR3 is TGTGCCAGCAGTACGGGACAGGGTCGTGGCTACACCTTC. This translates into CASSTGQGRGYTF.

The chain recombines TRBV13 with TRBJ2-2, with 10 bases identical to TRBD1. The germline CDR1 and CDR2 sequences are PRHDT and FYEKMQ (reference sequence). The trim removed 10 bases at V and 5 bases at J, leaving 7 bases unmatched. This CDR3 contains 14 residues. CDR3: CATLRGQGTGELFF. In nucleotides, the CDR3 is TGTGCCACCCTTCGGGGACAGGGGACCGGGGAGCTGTTTTTT.